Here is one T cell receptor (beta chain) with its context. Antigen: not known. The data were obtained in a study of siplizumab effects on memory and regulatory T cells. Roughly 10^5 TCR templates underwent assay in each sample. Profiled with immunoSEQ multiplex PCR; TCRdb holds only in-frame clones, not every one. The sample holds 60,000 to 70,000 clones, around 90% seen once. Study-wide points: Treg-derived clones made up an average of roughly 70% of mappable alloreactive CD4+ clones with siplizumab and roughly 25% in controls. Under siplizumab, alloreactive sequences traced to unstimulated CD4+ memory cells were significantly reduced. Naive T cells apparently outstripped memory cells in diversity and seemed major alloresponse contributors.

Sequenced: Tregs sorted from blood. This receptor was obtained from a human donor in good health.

As DNA, the CDR3 is TGTGCCAGCTCAGAGAGCTACGAGCAGTACTTC. Amino acid sequence: CASSESYEQYF. This sequence joins TRBV18 and TRBJ2-7; the D is unclear. The V end lost 5 bases, the J end lost 3 bases, and 5 bases lay between the germline ends. The CDR3 is 11 residues long. Germline V lookup: CDR1 KGHSH, CDR2 LQKENI.